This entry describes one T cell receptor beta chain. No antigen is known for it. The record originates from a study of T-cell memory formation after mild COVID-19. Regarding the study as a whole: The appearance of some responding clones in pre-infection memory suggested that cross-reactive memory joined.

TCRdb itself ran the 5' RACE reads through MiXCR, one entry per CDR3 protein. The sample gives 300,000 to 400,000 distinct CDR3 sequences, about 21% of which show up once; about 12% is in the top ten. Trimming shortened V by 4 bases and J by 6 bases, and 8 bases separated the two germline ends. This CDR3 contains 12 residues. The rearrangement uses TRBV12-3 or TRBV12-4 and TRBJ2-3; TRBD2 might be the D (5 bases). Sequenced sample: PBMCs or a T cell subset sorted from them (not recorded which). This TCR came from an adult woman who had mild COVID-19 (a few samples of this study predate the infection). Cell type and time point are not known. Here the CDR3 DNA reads TGTGCCAGCAGTTCCATAGCGGATACGCAGTATTTT. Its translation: CASSSIADTQYF.